A single sample is the source of the 21 T cell receptor beta chains below, sequenced in a study of neoadjuvant anti-PD-1 for oral cavity cancer. Regarding time point: after neoadjuvant nivolumab, at surgical resection. The method was immunoSEQ multiplex PCR; TCRdb's version includes in-frame clones alone and lacks a portion of them. The sample has 20,000 to 30,000 clones; 20% to 30% are singletons. Sequenced here: tumor tissue, sampled after nivolumab (anti-PD-1) treatment. The receptors were sampled from a person aged 40 to 85 with oral cavity squamous cell carcinoma.

This clone was seen a handful of times. The chain couples TRBV29-1 to TRBJ2-1; 10 bases map to TRBD2. Germline assignment: CDR1 SQVTM and CDR2 ANQGSEA. CDR3 length: 14 residues. V lost 5 bases to trimming and J lost 10 bases; unmatched junction nucleotides: 11. The CDR3 sequence: CSVFVIAGGFEQFF. The CDR3 region has the DNA TGCAGCGTTTTTGTCATAGCGGGGGGTTTCGAGCAGTTCTTC.

Relative to its sample, this clone is medium-sized. This chain uses TRBV27 with TRBJ2-5, with D possibly matching TRBD1 (5 bases). CDR3 length equals 14 residues. CDR1 is MNHEY, CDR2 SMNVEV, per germline (reference sequence). V dropped 5 bases and J dropped 1 base, with 11 bases sitting between them. CDR3 protein: CASSARQTQETQYF. The CDR3 DNA sequence: TGTGCCAGCAGTGCCCGACAGACCCAAGAGACCCAGTACTTC.

J is TRBJ2-2 and V is TRBV6-9; D unresolved. From germline, CDR1 is MNHGY and CDR2 SVAAGI. V was pared by 9 bases and J by 8 bases, with 10 bases between. The CDR3 is 11 residues long. The CDR3 nucleotides are TGTGCCAGTTACGCCGTTGGGGAGCTGTTTTTT. Its protein is CASYAVGELFF.

This clone was observed a few times. This chain links TRBV28 with TRBJ2-6; D is ambiguous. Germline V gene sequence: CDR1 MDHEN, CDR2 SYDVKM. The CDR3 has 13 residues. V lost 7 bases to trimming and J lost 2 bases, with 6 bases between them. The CDR3 spells CASMGAGANVLTF. The CDR3 coding sequence is TGTGCCAGCATGGGCGCTGGGGCCAACGTCCTGACTTTC.

The gene calls are TRBV5-4 and TRBJ2-3, with no clear D. This CDR3 contains 16 residues. Germline loops: CDR1 SGHNT, CDR2 YYREEE (reference sequence). With 3 bases removed from V and 0 bases from J, the gap between germline ends came to 14 bases. CDR3 region: CASSSWASTSTDTQYF. CDR3 in DNA: TGTGCCAGCAGCTCCTGGGCCAGTACAAGCACAGATACGCAGTATTTT.

The table lists this clone with a few counts. This chain connects TRBV5-6 to TRBJ2-2, with TRBD1 matching 7 bases. The V segment lost 3 bases and the J segment 7 bases; nucleotides outside the gene matches: 0. CDR3 size: 12 residues. Germline V gives CDR1 SGHDT, CDR2 YYEEEE. The CDR3 spells CASSWTGGELFF. DNA for the CDR3: TGTGCCAGCAGCTGGACAGGCGGGGAGCTGTTTTTT.

V gene TRBV6-5 combines with J gene TRBJ1-3; no clear D. The CDR3 is made up of 16 amino acids. Germline loops: CDR1 MNHEY, CDR2 SVGAGI. V lost 0 bases and J lost 0, with 9 bases in between. The CDR3 protein is CASSYSGLSSGNTIYF. For the CDR3, the DNA is TGTGCCAGCAGTTACTCGGGATTGAGCTCTGGAAACACCATATATTTT.

V gene TRBV6-4 combines with J gene TRBJ2-3; no firm D call. V was pared by 2 bases and J by 8 bases, with 11 bases between. CDR1 MRHNA and CDR2 SNTAGT come from the germline V gene. The CDR3 has 13 residues. The CDR3, as DNA: TGTGCCAGCAGTGACGGCTACCTTACTACGCAGTATTTT. Amino acids: CASSDGYLTTQYF.

This rearrangement joins TRBV4-1 to TRBJ2-7, with D hard to call. V shed 1 base and J shed 7 bases, with 11 bases lying between them. Germline V gene sequence: CDR1 MGHRA, CDR2 YSYEKL. This CDR3 spans 13 amino acids. The CDR3 region has the DNA TGCGCCAGCAGCCAAGGGGTGTTGCGGGAGCAGTACTTC. It translates to CASSQGVLREQYF.

V is TRBV6-1 and J is TRBJ2-1; D ambiguous. CDR1 and CDR2 from the germline V gene are MNHNS and SASEGT. The CDR3 length is 12 residues. Deletions cut 2 bases from V and 7 bases from J, with 6 bases between. The CDR3 protein is CASSEPGNEQFF. The CDR3 DNA is TGTGCCAGCAGTGAACCCGGTAATGAGCAGTTCTTC.

This sequence joins TRBV5-6 and TRBJ2-7; 8 bases are shared with TRBD1. Germline loops: CDR1 SGHDT, CDR2 YYEEEE. Trimming removed 4 bases from V and 4 bases from J; junction bases left unmatched: 7. The CDR3 runs to 14 residues. The CDR3 region is CASSLDREKYEQYF. The CDR3 bases are TGTGCCAGCAGCCTGGACAGGGAAAAATACGAGCAGTACTTC.

V gene TRBV18 combines with J gene TRBJ1-5, with 9 positions matching TRBD1. The CDR3 totals 15 residues. V shed 3 bases and J 4 bases; nucleotides not matched to a gene: 4. From germline, CDR1 is KGHSH and CDR2 LQKENI. The CDR3 sequence is CASSPRTGENQPQHF. CDR3 nucleotides: TGTGCCAGCTCACCTCGGACAGGGGAAAATCAGCCCCAGCATTTT.

The chain couples TRBV6-6 to TRBJ2-7; 12 positions match TRBD1. The CDR3 loop spans 16 amino acids. From germline, CDR1 is MNHNY and CDR2 SVGAGI (reference sequence). V trimming: 6 bases; J trimming: 4 bases; junction bases outside the gene matches: 10. The CDR3 spells CASSRVGTGGRYEQYF. As DNA, the CDR3 is TGTGCCAGCAGCCGGGTAGGGACAGGGGGCAGGTACGAGCAGTACTTC.

This clone was seen a handful of times. This chain connects TRBV4-2 to TRBJ1-4; D is perhaps TRBD1 (6 bases). The V end lost 5 bases, the J end lost 3 bases, and 10 bases lay between the germline ends. The CDR3 has 14 amino acids. Germline-derived CDR1 and CDR2 are LGHNA and YNFKEQ. CDR3 DNA sequence: TGTGCCAGCAGCTGGGGGCCCCCTAATGAAAAACTGTTTTTT. Translating gives CASSWGPPNEKLFF.

This clone was detected only a few times. The rearrangement uses TRBV7-3 and TRBJ2-2; 10 bases are a match to TRBD1. The germline V gene has CDR1 SGHTA and CDR2 FQGTGA. The length of the CDR3 is 17 residues. V was pared by 5 bases and J by 6 bases, with 12 bases of the junction left unmatched. The CDR3 DNA reads as TGTGCCAGCAGCACTCACAGCTCCGGGACAGGGGCCGGGGAGCTGTTTTTT. As protein: CASSTHSSGTGAGELFF. Based on the CDR3 plus reference TRBV7-3 and TRBJ2-2, the full variable domain is GAGVSQTPSNKVTEKGKYVELRCDPISGHTALYWYRQSLGQGPEFLIYFQGTGAADDSGLPNDRFFAVRPEGSVSTLKIQRTERGDSAVYLCASSTHSSGTGAGELFFGEGSRLTVL.

The chain is built from TRBV15 and TRBJ2-3; TRBD1 might be the D (5 bases). CDR3 length: 14 amino acids. Per germline, CDR1 LNHNV and CDR2 YYDKDF (reference sequence). Between the trimmed V and J ends, which lost 0 bases and 3 bases, there was a span of 7 bases. CDR3 DNA sequence: TGTGCCACCAGCAGAGATCAGGGAACAGATACGCAGTATTTT. Translating it yields CATSRDQGTDTQYF.

The genes are TRBV29-1 and TRBJ1-2; a weak D match, TRBD1 (5 bases). The ends were cut back, 4 bases at V and 3 bases at J, with 6 bases in the middle. The CDR3 is 11 amino acids. Germline-derived CDR1 and CDR2 are SQVTM and ANQGSEA. The CDR3 loop is CSVGGYYGYTF. The CDR3, as DNA: TGCAGCGTTGGGGGCTACTATGGCTACACCTTC.

The chain couples TRBV6-5 to TRBJ2-7; D is unclear. The germline V gene encodes CDR1 MNHEY and CDR2 SVGAGI. Deletions cut 7 bases from V and 7 bases from J, with 20 bases between. The CDR3 is 14 residues long. The CDR3, as DNA: TGTGCCAGCAAAACGGGTGGGTTCCCCGAGGAGCAGTACTTC. It yields the protein CASKTGGFPEEQYF.

The chain is built from TRBV5-6 and TRBJ1-2, with unresolved D. CDR3 length: 15 residues. The V gene's germline CDR1 is SGHDT and CDR2 YYEEEE. V lost 3 bases, J lost 5 bases, and 17 bases lay in between. The CDR3 is CASSSYGVLGYGYTF. The CDR3 DNA follows: TGTGCCAGCAGCTCGTATGGAGTGCTCGGGTATGGCTACACCTTC. Full variable domain (outside the CDR3, taken from reference TRBV5-6 and TRBJ1-2): DAGVTQSPTHLIKTRGQQVTLRCSPKSGHDTVSWYQQALGQGPQFIFQYYEEEERQRGNFPDRFSGHQFPNYSSELNVNALLLGDSALYLCASSSYGVLGYGYTFGSGTRLTVV.

CDR3 sequence reads: CASSEERRERQFF. The CDR3 nucleotides read TGTGCCAGCAGTGAAGAGAGGCGGGAGAGGCAGTTCTTC. This chain links TRBV25-1 with TRBJ2-1; TRBD2 aligns across 7 bases. Germline-derived CDR1 and CDR2 are MGHDK and SYGVNS. The CDR3 is 13 amino acids. Trimming at V came to 2 bases and at J to 12 bases, leaving 7 bases not matched to a gene. Looking up the rest from reference TRBV25-1 and TRBJ2-1 gives the full variable domain: EADIYQTPRYLVIGTGKKITLECSQTMGHDKMYWYQQDPGMELHLIHYSYGVNSTEKGDLSSESTVSRIRTEHFPLTLESARPSHTSQYLCASSEERRERQFFGPGTRLTVL.

This clone was recorded a few times. In DNA, the CDR3 is TGCGCCAGCAGCTTGGCCAGGGGGCAGGGAGGCTACACCTTC. This codes for CASSLARGQGGYTF. The V call is TRBV5-1, the J call TRBJ1-2, with TRBD1 identical over 8 bases. The CDR3 extends over 14 amino acids. From germline, CDR1 is SGHRS and CDR2 YFSETQ. Losses at the gene ends were 0 bases for V and 8 bases for J; bases not matched to a gene: 6.